The clone carrying this T cell receptor beta chain was recorded at least ten times. Its antigen is unknown. The entry originates in a study of T-cell reconstitution after alpha-beta-depleted transplantation in children. The V and J ends lost 4 bases and 3 bases respectively, with 13 bases between them. Germline V gives CDR1 SGHRS, CDR2 YFSETQ. The CDR3 is made up of 14 amino acids. Library preparation (for TCRbeta) was performed with unique molecular identifiers. TCRdb recomputed calls from the PCR reads with MiXCR, one row per CDR3 protein. The data contain about 470,000 distinct CDR3 sequences, around two fifths of them singletons. Study conclusions and caveats: T-cell counts and diversity at one year post-transplant came mainly from newly produced T cells. Elevated TCRbeta diversity at day 60 was traced, in some patients, to surviving recipient T cells and thymic progenitors. By about two months after transplant, alpha-beta T cells reportedly arose from several hundred graft clones that had expanded.

The receptor was isolated from a girl aged 2-10 years with aplastic anemia, due to receive a stem cell transplant. Specimen: PBMCs, collected before TCRalphabeta/CD19-depleted stem cell transplant. V and J are TRBV5-1 and TRBJ2-5; a possible D gene is TRBD1 (6 bases). The CDR3 DNA reads as TGCGCCAGCAGCAGGCAGGCAGGGGAAGAGACCCAGTACTTC. The encoded protein is CASSRQAGEETQYF.